The clone carrying this T cell receptor (beta chain) was seen only a few times. The data stem from a study of OX40 agonist ivuxolimab in advanced cancers. In the study overall: Those treated in dose escalation had hepatocellular carcinoma, melanoma, renal cell cancer or head and neck cancer. The group had a mean age of about 65 years, ranged from roughly 23 to 90, and was 80% to 90% male. Earlier treatment with anti-PD-1, anti-PD-L1 or anti-CTLA-4 was permitted, and around 43% had received some. One hepatocellular carcinoma and a couple of cutaneous melanoma patients partially responded.

Clones were read by immunoSEQ multiplex PCR, and TCRdb kept only the in-frame ones, dropping some. The table records 90,000 to 100,000 clones, around 85% of them present only once. CDR1 MGHRA and CDR2 YSYEKL come from the germline V gene. CDR3 size: 15 residues. Trimming left V 3 bases short and J 2 bases short, with 11 bases between. The chain combines TRBV4-1 with TRBJ1-5, with unresolved D. This clonotype originated in an adult with an advanced solid tumor such as melanoma, head and neck, liver or kidney cancer. Sequenced here: CD4+ or CD8+ T cells sorted from blood, sampled in a trial of the OX40 agonist ivuxolimab. As DNA, the CDR3 is TGCGCCAGCAGCCACCCCCTGGAGGGCAATCAGCCCCAGCATTTT. It encodes CASSHPLEGNQPQHF.